The clone carrying this T cell receptor beta chain showed up just a few times. Its antigen is unidentified. PCR was performed a second time for roughly 6 to 12 cycles using a sample-barcoded 5' primer and a J-beta primer mix. TCRdb re-called the 5' RACE reads through MiXCR, storing one row per CDR3 protein. The table records about 1,500,000 distinct CDR3 sequences, approximately 40% of them present only once. The CDR3 runs 16 residues. Germline CDR1 SGHTA, CDR2 FQGNSA. V dropped 1 base and J dropped 4 bases, with 17 bases sitting between them. The sample belongs to a study of blood T cells in healthy people across ages. Study results and limitations: Diversity estimated from one million T cells was considered an underestimate.

Each donor gave 9.5 to 10 milliliters of peripheral blood. The authors isolated at least 6.5 million PBMCs per sample. The chain is built from TRBV7-2 and TRBJ2-7, with D perhaps being TRBD1 or TRBD2 (5 bases each). Source material: blood. This clonotype was sampled from a woman in her late teens or twenties in good health. The CDR3 DNA is TGTGCCAGCAGCTTAGGGGCTAGCCAGGGTGTTTACGAGCAGTACTTC. Translation: CASSLGASQGVYEQYF.